A selection of T cell receptor beta chains follows, all from one sample in a study of graft-versus-host responses after intestinal transplantation. For these receptors, no antigen is known. The data were produced by immunoSEQ multiplex PCR, yet TCRdb's version contains in-frame clones alone and is incomplete. The sample has about 85,000 clones; 91% are singletons. The sample in question was unstimulated CD8+ T cells sorted from spleen or lymph node cells, obtained before transplant. The origin of the receptors is a human donor who was the organ donor for an intestinal transplant. Both conserved end residues are part of each CDR3. D genes are given only for firm matches. Only some rows state a clone size, as once, few, many or a class for expanded clones.

D	size	V	J	DNA	CDR3
TRBD2	.	TRBV7-9	TRBJ2-1	TGTGCCAGCAGCTTTCCGGGACTAGCGGCTAATGAGCAGTTCTTC	CASSFPGLAANEQFF
TRBD2	.	TRBV9	TRBJ2-3	TGTGCCAGCAGCGCGAGACTAGCGGGGGAACCTAGCACAGATACGCAGTATTTT	CASSARLAGEPSTDTQYF
.	.	TRBV6-1	TRBJ1-2	TGTGCCAGCAGTGAATTGGGGAGGGGATGGCCAAATGGCTACACCTTC	CASSELGRGWPNGYTF
.	once	TRBV2	TRBJ2-7	TGTGCCACCCTCGTCAGCTACGAGCAGTACTTC	CATLVSYEQYF
.	.	TRBV5-1	TRBJ1-4	TGCGCCAGCAGCTTAATCGGTGATGCAACTAATGAAAAACTGTTTTTT	CASSLIGDATNEKLFF
TRBD2	.	TRBV13	TRBJ2-7	TGTGCCAGCAGCTTAGGTGGACTCGGGGGGACCTACGAGCAGTACTTC	CASSLGGLGGTYEQYF
.	.	TRBV6-1	TRBJ2-1	TGTGCCAGCAGGTGGGGGAATGAGCAGTTCTTC	CASRWGNEQFF
TRBD1	.	TRBV5-6	TRBJ2-7	TGTGCCAGCGAGGGGCGGGACAGGGGTATCGAGCAGTACTTC	CASEGRDRGIEQYF
.	.	TRBV15	TRBJ1-4	TGTGCCACCAGCAGAGATGGATCAGAGGCATCTTGCGATTTT	CATSRDGSEASCDF
.	.	TRBV27	TRBJ1-4	TGTGCCAGCAGTTTCGGGAGGGTACCTAATGAAAAACTGTTTTTT	CASSFGRVPNEKLFF
TRBD1	.	TRBV27	TRBJ2-5	TGTGCCAGCAGTTTGACTGGGACAGGGAGGTACCAAGAGACCCAGTACTTC	CASSLTGTGRYQETQYF
TRBD1	.	TRBV13	TRBJ1-1	TGTGCCAGCAGCTTACACCCGGGGACAGGGGGCACTGAAGCTTTCTTT	CASSLHPGTGGTEAFF
.	few	TRBV4-1	TRBJ2-7	TGCGCCAGCAGCCAAGATGGGAGTAGCGGTACCTACGAGCAGTACTTC	CASSQDGSSGTYEQYF
.	.	TRBV4-1	TRBJ2-5	TGCGCCAGCAGCCAAGATTGGGACTTGGGAGAGCAGTACTTC	CASSQDWDLGEQYF
.	.	TRBV4-1	TRBJ1-2	TGCGCCAGCAGCGACGTGCGGGGAATAAGCGGCTACACCTTC	CASSDVRGISGYTF
TRBD1	.	TRBV7-2	TRBJ2-1	TGTGCCAGCAGCTCGACAGGGCGATACAATGAGCAGTTCTTC	CASSSTGRYNEQFF
.	.	TRBV27	TRBJ1-2	TGTGCCAGCAGGCAGGGGAACTATGGCTACACCTTC	CASRQGNYGYTF
.	.	TRBV5-1	TRBJ2-7	TGCGCCAGCAGCTTGGCCGGGGGAGGTTACGAGCAGTACTTC	CASSLAGGGYEQYF
.	.	TRBV25-1	TRBJ1-2	TGTGCCAGCAGTGTCGGCCGGGGTACTAACTATGGCTACACCTTC	CASSVGRGTNYGYTF
.	.	TRBV27	TRBJ1-2	TGTGCCAGCAGCAACCTCGGGGCTCGAGGCTACACCTTC	CASSNLGARGYTF
TRBD1	.	TRBV11-2	TRBJ2-7	TGTGCCAGCAGCCCTTGGGACAGGGACCCTGTATTC	CASSPWDRDPVF
.	.	TRBV14	TRBJ2-1	TGTGCCAGCAGCCAATTCCGGGGCCCTTACAATGAGCAGTTCTTC	CASSQFRGPYNEQFF
.	.	TRBV6-5	TRBJ2-7	TGTGCCAGCAGTTACCTAGGGACGCGGGGCTACGAGCAGTACTTC	CASSYLGTRGYEQYF
.	few	TRBV7-9	TRBJ1-4	TGTGCCAGCAGCTTAGGGTACGAAAAACTGTTTTTT	CASSLGYEKLFF
.	.	TRBV5-6	TRBJ2-7	TGTGCCAGCAGCTTCCTACAGGTTAGCTACGAGCAGTACTTC	CASSFLQVSYEQYF
TRBD1	.	TRBV4-1	TRBJ1-5	TGCGCCAGCAGCCAAAGGGGGCTTGTGAAGACAGGCTTAAATCAGCCCCAGCATTTT	CASSQRGLVKTGLNQPQHF
.	.	TRBV5-1	TRBJ2-3	TGCGCCAGCAGCTCGTTTGCCGGGGCAGATACGCAGTATTTT	CASSSFAGADTQYF
.	.	TRBV6-5	TRBJ1-1	TGTGCCAGCAGTTACGGGACTGAAGCTTTCTTT	CASSYGTEAFF
TRBD1	.	TRBV11-2	TRBJ2-5	TGTGCCAGCAGCCCGGGACAGGGGATGGAGACCCAGTACTTC	CASSPGQGMETQYF
.	.	TRBV11-2	TRBJ2-7	TGTGCCAGCAGCGTCCTCCCGGGCGGACCCTACGAGCAGTACTTC	CASSVLPGGPYEQYF
.	.	TRBV7-2	TRBJ1-1	TGTGCCAGCAGCTTATTGAGCCTGAACACTGAAGCTTTCTTT	CASSLLSLNTEAFF
TRBD1	.	TRBV4-1	TRBJ2-2	TGCGCCAGCAGCCACGGGACAGGGTTTGGGGAGCTGTTTTTT	CASSHGTGFGELFF
.	once	TRBV5-4	TRBJ2-7	TGTGCCAGCAGCTTGTACGGGGCAGGGGCCGACGAGCAGTACTTC	CASSLYGAGADEQYF
.	.	TRBV5-4	TRBJ2-3	TGTGCCAGCAGCACTTTACTCAATACAGATACGCAGTATTTT	CASSTLLNTDTQYF
TRBD1	.	TRBV9	TRBJ2-3	TGTGCCAGCAGCGGGCCGGGACAGGGCCCCACAGATACGCAGTATTTT	CASSGPGQGPTDTQYF
.	.	TRBV23-1	TRBJ1-6	TGCGCCAGCAGTCCCCGTGAAAGTCATAATTCACCCCTCCACTTT	CASSPRESHNSPLHF
.	.	TRBV4-1	TRBJ2-2	TGCGCCAGCGCGACAAGACCCGTCAGGCAGACCGGGGAGCTGTTTTTT	CASATRPVRQTGELFF
.	.	TRBV4-1	TRBJ2-7	TGCGCCAGCAGCCCTTTAACCGGGACGGAGGCCTACGAGCAGTACTTC	CASSPLTGTEAYEQYF
TRBD2	.	TRBV7-9	TRBJ2-7	TGTGCCAGCAGCTTAGAGCCTAGCGGGAACTACGAGCAGTACTTC	CASSLEPSGNYEQYF
TRBD1	.	TRBV6-6	TRBJ2-7	TGTGCCAGCAGTCCCCTGGGACAGGGTGTCTACGAGCAGTACTTC	CASSPLGQGVYEQYF
.	.	TRBV11-3	TRBJ1-1	TGTGCCAGCAGCTTAAGGACAGATTATCTTGCTGAAGCTTTCTTT	CASSLRTDYLAEAFF
.	.	TRBV2	TRBJ2-1	TGTGCCAGCCTAGGGGGGGACTCCTACAATGAGCAGTTCTTC	CASLGGDSYNEQFF
TRBD2	.	TRBV7-3	TRBJ2-5	TGTGCCAGCAGCTTAACGGAGGGACTAGCAGAGACCCAGTACTTC	CASSLTEGLAETQYF
.	.	TRBV27	TRBJ1-2	TGTGCCAGCAGTTTCTTCCAGCCCGGGATCCTTAGGGGTGGCTACACCTTC	CASSFFQPGILRGGYTF
TRBD2	.	TRBV5-1	TRBJ2-3	TGCGCCAGCAGCTTTGAAACTAGCGGGGGCCTGAGCACAGATACGCAGTATTTT	CASSFETSGGLSTDTQYF
.	.	TRBV9	TRBJ2-3	TGTGCCAGCAGCGTAGAGGAGGGGAGCACAGATACGCAGTATTTT	CASSVEEGSTDTQYF
.	.	TRBV1	TRBJ2-6	TGCACCAGCAGATACATGGGTTTGTGCACAAGTCGGGCCAACGTCCTGACTTTC	CTSRYMGLCTSRANVLTF
.	.	TRBV11-2	TRBJ2-3	TGTGCCAGCAGCTCCCCGTGGACGGGCACAGATACGCAGTATTTT	CASSSPWTGTDTQYF
.	.	TRBV7-3	TRBJ1-3	TGTGCCAGCAGCTTACAGGCGGGGGAAGGAAACACCATATATTTT	CASSLQAGEGNTIYF
TRBD1	.	TRBV10-2	TRBJ1-5	TGCGCCAGCAGGCACAGGGGAGGCAATCAGCCCCAGCATTTT	CASRHRGGNQPQHF
.	.	TRBV18	TRBJ2-7	TGTGCCAGCTCACCGTCGTTTGCGGCATGGCGGCAACTAACCTACGAGCAGTACTTC	CASSPSFAAWRQLTYEQYF
.	once	TRBV2	TRBJ2-5	TGTGCCAGCAGTGGGGGGTTGAGAGGGCAAGAGACCCAGTACTTC	CASSGGLRGQETQYF
.	.	TRBV10-2	TRBJ2-3	TGCGCCAGCAGTGAGTCGCTTAATCTCGCAGATACGCAGTATTTT	CASSESLNLADTQYF
.	.	TRBV6-1	TRBJ2-1	TGTGCCAGCAGTGAAGTCGGGGGCCCGAACAATGAGCAGTTCTTC	CASSEVGGPNNEQFF
.	.	TRBV11-3	TRBJ2-2	TGTGCCAGCAGCTTATTACAGATTTCCGTCGGGGAGCTGTTTTTT	CASSLLQISVGELFF